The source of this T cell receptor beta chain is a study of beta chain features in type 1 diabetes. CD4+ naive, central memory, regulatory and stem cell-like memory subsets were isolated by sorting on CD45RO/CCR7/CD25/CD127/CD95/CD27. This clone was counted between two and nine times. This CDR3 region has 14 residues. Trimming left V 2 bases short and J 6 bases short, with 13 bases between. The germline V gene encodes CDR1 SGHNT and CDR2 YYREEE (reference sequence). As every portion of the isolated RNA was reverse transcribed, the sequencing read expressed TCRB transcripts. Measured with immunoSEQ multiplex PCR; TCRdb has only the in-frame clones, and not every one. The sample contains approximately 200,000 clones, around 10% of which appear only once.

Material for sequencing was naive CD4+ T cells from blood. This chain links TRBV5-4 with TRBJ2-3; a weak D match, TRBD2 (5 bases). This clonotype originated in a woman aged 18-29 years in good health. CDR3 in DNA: TGTGCCAGCAGCTTCCGAGGGTCCGGGGATACGCAGTATTTT. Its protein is CASSFRGSGDTQYF.